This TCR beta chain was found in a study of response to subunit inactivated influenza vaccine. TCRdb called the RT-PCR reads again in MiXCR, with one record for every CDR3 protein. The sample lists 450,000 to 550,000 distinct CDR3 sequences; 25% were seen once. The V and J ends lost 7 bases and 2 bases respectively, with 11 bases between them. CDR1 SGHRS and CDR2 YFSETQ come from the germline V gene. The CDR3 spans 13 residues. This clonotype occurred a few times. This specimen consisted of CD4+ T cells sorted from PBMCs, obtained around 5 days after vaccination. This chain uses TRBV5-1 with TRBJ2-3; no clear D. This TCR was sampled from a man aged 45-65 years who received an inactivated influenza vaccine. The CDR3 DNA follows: TGCGCCAGCGGCAAACCGAACACAGATACGCAGTATTTT. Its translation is CASGKPNTDTQYF.